What follows are 17 T cell receptor beta chains derived from one specimen sequenced in a study of cytomegalovirus exposure and HLA in healthy donors. 13 Jbeta primers and 60 Vbeta primers were used for the PCR. Some clones are missing from TCRdb's copy, which holds only in-frame ones; the method was immunoSEQ multiplex PCR. The sample records about 72,000 clones, approximately 82% being singletons. Specimen: PBMCs. Every receptor here comes from a man aged 18 to 29 in good health and CMV-seronegative.

This clone was counted once. CDR3 loop: CASSSQQDTEAFF. DNA for the CDR3: TGTGCCAGCAGTTCCCAACAGGACACTGAAGCTTTCTTT. The V gene is TRBV27, the J gene TRBJ1-1; D might be TRBD1 (5 bases). Trimming took off 4 bases at V and 3 bases at J, with 9 bases between the two ends. CDR3 length: 13 residues. CDR1 is MNHEY and CDR2 is SMNVEV in the germline V gene (reference sequence).

This chain connects TRBV6-5 to TRBJ2-5; TRBD1 agrees at 8 bases. Trimming at V came to 6 bases and at J to 3 bases, leaving 6 bases not matched to a gene. Germline V CDR1 and CDR2: MNHEY, SVGAGI. The CDR3 covers 14 residues. For the CDR3, the DNA is TGTGCCAGCAGACCGACAGGGGCCGAAGAGACCCAGTACTTC. It is translated as CASRPTGAEETQYF.

V and J are TRBV10-3 and TRBJ2-3; 10 positions agree with TRBD1. Germline CDR1 reads ENHRY; CDR2 reads SYGVKD. V gave up 5 bases and J gave up 4 bases; unmatched junction bases: 6. CDR3 length: 15 residues. The CDR3 nucleotides are TGTGCCATCAGTACTACGGGACAGGGGCCAGATACGCAGTATTTT. Translation: CAISTTGQGPDTQYF.

V is TRBV11-3 and J is TRBJ2-6; possible D gene TRBD1, 7 bases. The CDR3 covers 15 residues. Germline values: CDR1 SGHNT, CDR2 YENEEA. Trimming stripped 4 bases from V and 2 bases from J, with 9 bases between. This CDR3 reads CASSSRGAGANVLTF. Here the CDR3 DNA reads TGTGCCAGCAGCTCCAGGGGGGCTGGGGCCAACGTCCTGACTTTC.

The V call is TRBV7-2, the J call TRBJ2-7; D remains ambiguous. The CDR3 extends over 13 amino acids. CDR1 is SGHTA, CDR2 FQGNSA, per germline. V lost 5 bases and J 5 bases, leaving 13 bases between the germline ends. The CDR3, as DNA: TGTGCCAGCAGCCCCTACTATTCGGACGAGCAGTACTTC. Protein product: CASSPYYSDEQYF.

The genes are TRBV28 and TRBJ2-3, with D perhaps TRBD2 (6 bases). V gave up 4 bases and J gave up 0 bases, with 20 bases separating them. CDR1 is MDHEN, CDR2 SYDVKM, per germline. The CDR3 contains 18 residues. This chain's CDR3 is CASSSPNPPGGSTDTQYF. The CDR3 region has the DNA TGTGCCAGCAGTTCTCCCAATCCACCTGGAGGGAGCACAGATACGCAGTATTTT.

V is TRBV21-1 and J is TRBJ2-3; the table's D call, TRBD2, has no DNA check behind it. TRBV21-1 is a documented pseudogene. The CDR3 covers 18 residues. The CDR3 reads CAGNTPSVRSGGVQTQYF. CDR3 nucleotides: TGTGCCGGCAACACCCCTTCGGTGCGGAGCGGGGGGGTTCAGACGCAGTATTTT.

The V gene is TRBV9, the J gene TRBJ2-7, with 7 bases lining up with TRBD1. The germline V gene has CDR1 SGDLS and CDR2 YYNGEE. CDR3 size: 14 residues. V trimming: 0 bases; J trimming: 3 bases; junction bases outside the gene matches: 3. The CDR3 sequence is CASSVEGANYEQYF. The CDR3 DNA sequence: TGTGCCAGCAGCGTAGAGGGGGCTAACTACGAGCAGTACTTC.

The rearrangement joins TRBV30 to TRBJ2-3; no clear D gene. V shed 0 bases and J shed 3 bases, with 10 bases lying between them. The length of the CDR3 is 14 residues. Germline assignment: CDR1 GTSNPN and CDR2 SVGIG (reference sequence). CDR3 loop: CAWSVPGETDTQYF. In nucleotides, the CDR3 is TGTGCCTGGAGTGTACCAGGCGAGACAGATACGCAGTATTTT.

The chain combines TRBV19 with TRBJ1-1; D ambiguous. With 10 bases removed from V and 5 bases from J, the gap between germline ends came to 20 bases. The germline V gene has CDR1 LNHDA and CDR2 SQIVND (reference sequence). This CDR3 is built from 14 residues. The chain's CDR3 is CATGSRRFDTEAFF. The CDR3 bases are TGTGCCACTGGGTCTAGGCGCTTCGATACTGAAGCTTTCTTT.

This chain links TRBV27 with TRBJ2-3; possibly TRBD2 for D (6 bases). V shed 4 bases and J shed 2 bases, with 13 bases lying between them. This CDR3 spans 15 amino acids. From germline, CDR1 is MNHEY and CDR2 SMNVEV (reference sequence). Here the CDR3 reads CASSSPGSYTDTQYF. The CDR3 DNA reads as TGTGCCAGCAGTTCCCCCGGGAGTTACACAGATACGCAGTATTTT.

The CDR3 region is CASSLGSGSSGANVLTF. The DNA of the CDR3 is TGCGCCAGCAGCTTGGGGAGCGGGAGCTCTGGGGCCAACGTCCTGACTTTC. The chain combines TRBV5-1 with TRBJ2-6; 8 bases are shared with TRBD2. The CDR3 extends over 17 amino acids. The V gene end was trimmed by 0 bases and the J gene end by 0 bases; junction bases not matched to a gene: 2. The germline V gene encodes CDR1 SGHRS and CDR2 YFSETQ.

Only one count was recorded for this clone. The chain links TRBV28 to TRBJ1-3; the D gene is possibly TRBD1 (5 bases). The CDR3 has 15 amino acids. With 6 bases removed from V and 2 bases from J, the gap between germline ends came to 14 bases. The germline V gene has CDR1 MDHEN and CDR2 SYDVKM. CDR3: CASSLRPGAGNTIYF. The DNA for the CDR3 is TGTGCCAGCAGCCTAAGGCCGGGGGCTGGAAACACCATATATTTT.

This chain connects TRBV4-3 to TRBJ2-7; 9 bases align to TRBD2. Germline assignment: CDR1 LGHNA and CDR2 YSLEER. This CDR3 spans 16 amino acids. With 1 base clipped from V and 5 bases from J, the junction kept 9 bases outside the gene matches. The CDR3 nucleotides read TGCGCCAGCAGCCAAGCGGTAGCGGGAGATGGAGACGAGCAGTACTTC. Protein: CASSQAVAGDGDEQYF.

CDR3 loop: CASSWTGSGNQPQHF. CDR3 nucleotides: TGTGCCAGCAGCTGGACGGGGAGCGGCAATCAGCCCCAGCATTTT. The chain is built from TRBV5-5 and TRBJ1-5; D gene uncertain. Germline CDR1 reads SGHKS; CDR2 reads YYEKEE (reference sequence). The CDR3 spans 15 residues. V dropped 3 bases and J dropped 2 bases, with 12 bases sitting between them.

This clone was seen only a few times. The rearrangement links TRBV4-1 to TRBJ2-7; 9 bases map to TRBD2. V gave up 3 bases and J gave up 3 bases; unmatched junction bases: 9. The CDR3 runs to 16 residues. CDR1 MGHRA and CDR2 YSYEKL come from the germline V gene. The CDR3 is CASSHMGGLAIYEQYF. CDR3 sequence (DNA): TGCGCCAGCAGCCATATGGGAGGACTAGCGATCTACGAGCAGTACTTC.

The chain employs TRBV7-2 and TRBJ2-2; 8 nucleotides agree with TRBD2. Germline values: CDR1 SGHTA, CDR2 FQGNSA. The CDR3 has 16 amino acids. V lost 5 bases to trimming and J lost 0 bases; unmatched junction nucleotides: 5. CDR3 in DNA: TGTGCCAGCAGCAACCGCGGGGGGCCGAACACCGGGGAGCTGTTTTTT. It yields the protein CASSNRGGPNTGELFF.